This T cell receptor beta chain was documented in a study of OX40 agonist ivuxolimab in advanced cancers. Study at large: Having had anti-PD-1, anti-PD-L1 or anti-CTLA-4 therapy before was allowed, and over 35% had some.

This table comes from immunoSEQ multiplex PCR, and its TCRdb copy is limited to in-frame clones, with some not included. The sample includes roughly 77,000 clones, approximately 85% seen only once; the top ten take 2.4%. CDR1 is ENHRY and CDR2 is SYGVKD in the germline V gene. Trimming at V came to 3 bases and at J to 5 bases, leaving 7 bases not matched to a gene. This CDR3 has 14 residues. The clonotype comes from an adult with an advanced solid tumor such as melanoma, head and neck, liver or kidney cancer. V gene TRBV10-3 combines with J gene TRBJ2-7; 7 bases are shared with TRBD2. The starting material was CD4+ or CD8+ T cells sorted from blood, obtained in a trial of the OX40 agonist ivuxolimab. CDR3 sequence reads: CAISDGLAVHEQYF. Here the CDR3 DNA reads TGTGCCATCAGTGATGGGCTAGCGGTACACGAGCAGTACTTC.